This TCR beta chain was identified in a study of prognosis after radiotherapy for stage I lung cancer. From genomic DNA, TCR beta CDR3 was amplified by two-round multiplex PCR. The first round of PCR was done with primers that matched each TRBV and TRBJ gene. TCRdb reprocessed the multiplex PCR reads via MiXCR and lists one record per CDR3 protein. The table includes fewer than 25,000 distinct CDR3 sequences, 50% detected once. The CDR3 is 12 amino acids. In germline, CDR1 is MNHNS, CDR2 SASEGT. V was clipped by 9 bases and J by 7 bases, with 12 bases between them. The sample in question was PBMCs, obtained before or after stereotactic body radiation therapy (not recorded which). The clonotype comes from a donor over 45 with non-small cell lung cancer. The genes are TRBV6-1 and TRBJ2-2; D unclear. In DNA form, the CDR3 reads TGTGCCAGTACCCCGAGTGTCGGGGAGCTGTTTTTT. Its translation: CASTPSVGELFF.